This T cell receptor beta chain was observed in a study of T cells in Graves' hyperthyroidism and ophthalmopathy. Study outcomes and limitations: Most thyroid clonotypes expanded above 0.001 appeared in blood too.

Exclusion of patients followed from uncontrolled infection, other autoimmune disease, pregnancy or lactation. The CDR3 regions of TCR beta were amplified from RNA transcripts. The HTBI primer set drove a first-round RT-PCR of the TCR CDR3. From the multiplex PCR reads, TCRdb called clonotypes with MiXCR, one entry per CDR3 protein. This sample has under 300,000 distinct CDR3 sequences, with about 20% found just once. The V and J ends lost 5 bases and 5 bases respectively, with 18 bases between them. The CDR3 spans 15 residues. Germline V gives CDR1 SGHAT, CDR2 FQNNGV. Ten or more counts support this clonotype. Its matching antigen is unknown.

The chain employs TRBV11-2 and TRBJ1-2; weak D call: TRBD1 (6 bases). Sequences were obtained from blood. This receptor was taken from a man aged 30 to 39 with Graves' ophthalmopathy. As DNA, the CDR3 is TGTGCCAGCAGCAAAAACAGGGTGCCGGATTATGGCTACACCTTC. Protein sequence: CASSKNRVPDYGYTF.